The clone carrying this T cell receptor beta chain was seen a handful of times. Its antigen is as yet unknown. The method was immunoSEQ multiplex PCR; TCRdb's version includes in-frame clones alone and lacks a portion of them. The sample holds around 100,000 clones; roughly 90% are singletons and the top ten take 15%. This sample stems from a study of T cells in localized non-small cell lung cancer. This CDR3 is built from 16 residues. CDR1 LNHNV and CDR2 YYDKDF come from the germline V gene (reference sequence). J was trimmed by 2 bases and V by 3 bases; bases with no gene match: 4. Whole-study findings and limits: The highest T cell clonality was in uninvolved adjacent lung, above tumor. A median around 57 of the top 100 tumor clones appeared in adjacent lung. Elevated circulating T cell density in blood was associated with longer overall survival.

Source: peripheral blood, taken before any cancer treatment. This TCR came from a man between 40 and 70 years old with stage I squamous cell lung carcinoma. The chain links TRBV15 to TRBJ1-2, with TRBD1 matching over 12 bases. CDR3: CATSRVGTGGNYGYTF. The CDR3 DNA reads as TGTGCCACCAGCAGGGTTGGGACAGGGGGCAACTATGGCTACACCTTC.